The next 2 T cell receptor beta chains were all read from a single sample in a study of spatial heterogeneity in lung cancer. One entry per CDR3 protein results from TCRdb running MiXCR on the 5' RACE reads. In the table there are some 300 distinct CDR3 sequences, roughly 42% of which are singletons. The time point: sample taken at primary tumor resection. No antigen has been assigned to these receptors. General study results and limits: For expanded intratumoral alpha and beta TCRs, counts tracked tumor mutation counts.

The sequencing here drew on lung tumor tissue, taken at surgery. The origin of the receptors is a male donor with early-stage non-small cell lung cancer.

The chain uses TRBV7-8 and TRBJ1-6; D is undetermined. The CDR3 contains 15 residues. V was pared by 5 bases and J by 8 bases, with 16 bases between. The V gene's germline CDR1 is SGHVS and CDR2 FQNEAQ. The CDR3 spells CASSLRTGRDSPLHF. CDR3 nucleotides: TGTGCCAGCAGCCTACGGACGGGAAGGGATTCACCCCTCCACTTT.

Relative to its sample, this clonotype is large (0.1 to 1%). The rearrangement joins TRBV7-6 to TRBJ2-7; TRBD2 is a possible D gene (6 bases). This CDR3 contains 14 residues. Germline-derived CDR1 and CDR2 are SGHVS and FNYEAQ. Trimming cost V 3 bases and J 5 bases, with 14 bases left between them. The CDR3 spells CASSLGGGSDEQYF. Written as DNA, the CDR3 is TGTGCCAGCAGCTTGGGGGGAGGATCGGACGAGCAGTACTTC.